Presented here are 9 T cell receptor beta chains from one specimen sequenced in a study of T cell responses to AZD1222 COVID-19 vaccine. Sequenced by immunoSEQ multiplex PCR; TCRdb stores in-frame clones only, minus some. The sample includes about 45,000 clones, roughly 90% of them seen just once. The sample in question was peripheral blood, obtained 28 days after the second AZD1222 dose. The source of these receptors is an adult who received the AZD1222 COVID-19 vaccine.

V and J are TRBV5-1 and TRBJ2-7; D unresolved. Per the germline V gene, CDR1 is SGHRS and CDR2 is YFSETQ. The CDR3 runs 15 residues. Trimming pared 3 bases from V and 1 base from J, leaving 14 bases between. CDR3 sequence (DNA): TGCGCCAGCAGCTCCCCCGGCAGGAGTTCCTACGAGCAGTACTTC. Translating gives CASSSPGRSSYEQYF. The whole variable domain, filled in from reference TRBV5-1 and TRBJ2-7, reads KAGVTQTPRYLIKTRGQQVTLSCSPISGHRSVSWYQQTPGQGLQFLFEYFSETQRNKGNFPGRFSGRQFSNSRSEMNVSTLELGDSALYLCASSSPGRSSYEQYFGPGTRLTVT.

V gene TRBV19 combines with J gene TRBJ2-5; D tentatively fits TRBD1 or TRBD2 (5 bases each). Germline-derived CDR1 and CDR2 are LNHDA and SQIVND (reference sequence). This CDR3 spans 12 amino acids. Trimming removed 1 base from V and 7 bases from J, with 7 bases in between. CDR3 nucleotides: TGTGCCAGTAGTATAGGAGGGGCGACCCAGTACTTC. Protein product: CASSIGGATQYF. The full variable domain, completed using reference TRBV19 and TRBJ2-5, is DGGITQSPKYLFRKEGQNVTLSCEQNLNHDAMYWYRQDPGQGLRLIYYSQIVNDFQKGDIAEGYSVSREKKESFPLTVTSAQKNPTAFYLCASSIGGATQYFGPGTRLLVL.

The gene calls are TRBV5-4 and TRBJ2-7; TRBD1 matches at 8 bases. The length of the CDR3 is 15 residues. Unmatched junction bases numbered 11, after V lost 4 bases and J lost 5 bases. The germline V gene has CDR1 SGHNT and CDR2 YYREEE (reference sequence). CDR3 nucleotides: TGTGCCAGCAGCCATCGGTCAGGGGGCGTCAACGAGCAGTACTTC. Translated, it gives CASSHRSGGVNEQYF.

The chain uses TRBV28 and TRBJ2-7; no clear D gene. V was pared by 8 bases and J by 2 bases, with 13 bases between. The germline V gene encodes CDR1 MDHEN and CDR2 SYDVKM. This CDR3 comprises 13 residues. CDR3 sequence (DNA): TGTGCCAGCCTCCCACATGATACCTACGAGCAGTACTTC. Translating gives CASLPHDTYEQYF.

This clone was counted a single time. The chain carries TRBV11-2 and TRBJ1-3, with 7 bases lining up with TRBD1. The CDR3 length is 14 residues. The trim removed 5 bases at V and 5 bases at J, leaving 6 bases unmatched. Germline V gene lookup returns CDR1 SGHAT and CDR2 FQNNGV. CDR3 loop: CASSADRVRNTIYF. The DNA for the CDR3 is TGTGCCAGCAGCGCCGACAGGGTACGAAACACCATATATTTT.

V usage is TRBV10-2 and J usage is TRBJ1-3, with D uncertain. V was cut by 5 bases and J by 0 bases, with 2 bases left in between. This CDR3 is built from 12 residues. In germline, CDR1 is WSHSY, CDR2 SAAADI. CDR3 sequence: CASSFSGNTIYF. The DNA for the CDR3 is TGCGCCAGCAGTTTCTCTGGAAACACCATATATTTT.

The chain combines TRBV7-9 with TRBJ2-7, with D perhaps TRBD1 or TRBD2 (5 bases each). V was clipped by 0 bases and J by 2 bases, with 8 bases between them. From germline, CDR1 is SEHNR and CDR2 FQNEAQ (reference sequence). The CDR3 sequence is 14 residues long. CDR3 in DNA: TGTGCCAGCAGCTTAGCTGGGGGTACCTACGAGCAGTACTTC. As protein: CASSLAGGTYEQYF.

In this sample, this clone turned up a few times. This chain uses TRBV30 with TRBJ2-5; D is unresolved. Germline V gene lookup returns CDR1 GTSNPN and CDR2 SVGIG (reference sequence). The CDR3 has 10 amino acids. DNA for the CDR3: TGTGCAACCCACCTAGAGACCCAGTACTTC. Protein product: CATHLETQYF.

The chain carries TRBV27 and TRBJ1-6, with 7 positions matching TRBD1. V was clipped by 5 bases and J by 5 bases; unmatched bases: 3. The germline V gene has CDR1 MNHEY and CDR2 SMNVEV (reference sequence). The CDR3 covers 14 residues. CDR3 residues: CASSVDRNNSPLHF. The CDR3 DNA sequence: TGTGCCAGCAGTGTGGACAGGAATAATTCACCCCTCCACTTT.